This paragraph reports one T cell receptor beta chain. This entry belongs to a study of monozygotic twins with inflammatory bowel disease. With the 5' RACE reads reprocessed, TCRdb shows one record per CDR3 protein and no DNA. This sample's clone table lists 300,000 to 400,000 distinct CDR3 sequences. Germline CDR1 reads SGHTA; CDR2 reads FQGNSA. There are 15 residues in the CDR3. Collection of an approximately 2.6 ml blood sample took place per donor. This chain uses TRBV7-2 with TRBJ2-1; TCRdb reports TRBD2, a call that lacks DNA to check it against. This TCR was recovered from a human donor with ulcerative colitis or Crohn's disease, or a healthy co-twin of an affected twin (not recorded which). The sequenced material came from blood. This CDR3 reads CASSLVGSGGHEQFF. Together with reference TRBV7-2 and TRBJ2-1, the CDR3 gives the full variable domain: GAGVSQSPSNKVTEKGKDVELRCDPISGHTALYWYRQSLGQGLEFLIYFQGNSAPDKSGLPSDRFSAERTGGSVSTLTIQRTQQEDSAVYLCASSLVGSGGHEQFFGPGTRLTVL.